This T cell receptor (beta chain) comes out of a study of cytomegalovirus exposure and HLA in healthy donors. Turning to the study itself: The 100 to 150 validation repertoires and the 666 first-cohort repertoires shared a platform, a later analysis reported.

V shed 3 bases and J 5 bases; nucleotides not matched to a gene: 6. The germline V gene has CDR1 KGHSH and CDR2 LQKENI. The CDR3 length is 15 residues. Some clones are missing from TCRdb's copy, which holds only in-frame ones; the method was immunoSEQ multiplex PCR. The top ten hold more than 0.95% of the sample, which has about 120,000 clones, roughly nine tenths seen once. Specimen: PBMCs. The chain uses TRBV18 and TRBJ2-1; 8 nucleotides agree with TRBD1. This sequence was found in a woman younger than 30 in good health and CMV-seronegative. CDR3 protein: CASSPWTGYDNEQFF. The CDR3 DNA follows: TGTGCCAGCTCACCGTGGACAGGGTACGACAATGAGCAGTTCTTC.